Presented here are 31 T cell receptor beta chains from one specimen sequenced in a study of blood T cell repertoires in COVID-19. Sequenced by immunoSEQ multiplex PCR; TCRdb stores in-frame clones only, minus some. The repertoire has some 35,000 clones, around four fifths of them found once; the top ten carry around 15%. Sequencing was carried out using peripheral blood. Every receptor here comes from a man between 65 and 79 years old with acute or convalescent COVID-19.

This clone is a singleton in its sample. The chain employs TRBV6-6 and TRBJ2-7; 7 bases are a match to TRBD2. Unmatched junction bases numbered 9, after V lost 7 bases and J lost 3 bases. Per the germline V gene, CDR1 is MNHNY and CDR2 is SVGAGI (reference sequence). The CDR3 extends over 14 amino acids. The CDR3 is CASNPGGTNYEQYF. Here the CDR3 DNA reads TGTGCCAGCAACCCGGGGGGTACAAACTACGAGCAGTACTTC.

The CDR3: CASSKTGGTEAFF. The CDR3 nucleotides are TGTGCCAGCTCAAAAACAGGTGGTACTGAAGCTTTCTTT. The chain joins TRBV18 to TRBJ1-1; possible D gene TRBD1, 5 bases. Per the germline V gene, CDR1 is KGHSH and CDR2 is LQKENI. V was clipped by 5 bases and J by 5 bases, with 12 bases between them. This CDR3 contains 13 residues.

The chain carries TRBV19 and TRBJ1-1, with D perhaps matching TRBD1 (5 bases). CDR3 length: 16 residues. The ends were cut back, 7 bases at V and 4 bases at J, with 22 bases in the middle. Germline lookup yields CDR1 LNHDA and CDR2 SQIVND (reference sequence). CDR3 loop: CASTLSNKGPSTEAFF. In nucleotides, the CDR3 is TGTGCCAGTACCCTTTCTAATAAGGGGCCGAGCACTGAAGCTTTCTTT.

This clone was detected only once. The chain is built from TRBV6-5 and TRBJ2-1, with 7 bases that match TRBD2. Germline V gives CDR1 MNHEY, CDR2 SVGAGI. The CDR3 consists of 11 residues. V trimming: 2 bases; J trimming: 13 bases; junction bases outside the gene matches: 2. CDR3 nucleotides: TGTGCCAGCAGTTACGGGGGGGACCAGTTCTTC. Its translation is CASSYGGDQFF.

The chain combines TRBV29-1 with TRBJ1-2; possible D gene TRBD1, 6 bases. Germline loops: CDR1 SQVTM, CDR2 ANQGSEA. V was cut by 0 bases and J by 4 bases, with 12 bases left in between. The CDR3 has 14 amino acids. CDR3 coding DNA: TGCAGCGTTGAAGAGCCCGGACAGCCCTATGGCTACACCTTC. Protein sequence: CSVEEPGQPYGYTF.

V gene TRBV7-6 combines with J gene TRBJ2-3; 9 bases are shared with TRBD2. V shed 7 bases and J 3 bases; nucleotides not matched to a gene: 11. Looked up from germline, CDR1 is SGHVS and CDR2 is FNYEAQ. The CDR3 totals 16 residues. The DNA for the CDR3 is TGTGCCAGCACCCAGAGGGCGAGCGGGGGGACAGATACGCAGTATTTT. Translation gives CASTQRASGGTDTQYF.

CDR3: CASSFLQDPYEQYF. In DNA, the CDR3 is TGTGCCAGCAGTTTTTTACAGGACCCCTACGAGCAGTACTTC. The chain combines TRBV27 with TRBJ2-7, with a weak D call TRBD1 (5 bases). V was shortened by 3 bases and J by 2 bases, with 11 bases between the two germline ends. Germline V gene data show CDR1 as MNHEY and CDR2 as SMNVEV (reference sequence). CDR3 length: 14 amino acids.

Regarding this clone: This sample also contains other DNA sequences that code for the same CDR3. This sequence joins TRBV5-1 and TRBJ1-4, with TRBD1 matching over 7 bases. CDR3 length: 14 residues. Losses at the gene ends were 4 bases for V and 1 base for J; bases not matched to a gene: 1. CDR1 and CDR2 from the germline V gene are SGHRS and YFSETQ. The CDR3 nucleotides are TGCGCCAGCAGCCCAGGGGGAACTAATGAAAAACTGTTTTTT. Its translation: CASSPGGTNEKLFF.

CDR3 nucleotides: TGTGCCAGCTCACCCTCGACTAGCGGGGGGAAGAATGAGCAGTTCTTC. Amino acid sequence: CASSPSTSGGKNEQFF. The V call is TRBV18, the J call TRBJ2-1; 13 bases map to TRBD2. The CDR3 is 16 residues long. CDR1 KGHSH and CDR2 LQKENI come from the germline V gene. J was trimmed by 7 bases and V by 3 bases; bases with no gene match: 6.

V usage is TRBV30 and J usage is TRBJ2-7; 7 bases are a match to TRBD1. This CDR3 contains 14 residues. V lost 0 bases to trimming and J lost 4 bases; unmatched junction nucleotides: 6. Germline V gives CDR1 GTSNPN, CDR2 SVGIG (reference sequence). CDR3 loop: CAWSVIGGLYEQYF. DNA of the CDR3: TGTGCCTGGAGTGTTATAGGGGGCTTATACGAGCAGTACTTC.

The chain carries TRBV5-6 and TRBJ1-2, with TRBD1 identical over 9 bases. With 5 bases clipped from V and 3 bases from J, the junction kept 8 bases outside the gene matches. Germline V gene data show CDR1 as SGHDT and CDR2 as YYEEEE. The CDR3 has 15 residues. The DNA for the CDR3 is TGTGCCAGCAGTCGTCCGGGACAGGGCTACTATGGCTACACCTTC. This sequence encodes CASSRPGQGYYGYTF.

The chain employs TRBV3-1 (or the pseudogene TRBV3-2) and TRBJ2-7, with a weak D call TRBD2 (6 bases). CDR1 LGHDT and CDR2 YNNKEL come from the germline V gene (reference sequence). This CDR3 contains 16 residues. Deletions cut 2 bases from V and 7 bases from J, with 21 bases between. CDR3 in DNA: TGTGCCAGCAGCCAACCCATCGGAAGGGACGCGGGGGAGCAGTACTTC. Translated, it gives CASSQPIGRDAGEQYF.

The J gene is TRBJ2-6, the V gene TRBV7-2; TRBD2 agrees at 9 bases. The V gene's germline CDR1 is SGHTA and CDR2 FQGNSA. The CDR3 runs to 16 residues. V was clipped by 4 bases and J by 2 bases; unmatched bases: 3. The CDR3 bases are TGTGCCAGCAGCTCCTTAGCGGGAGCTGGGGCCAACGTCCTGACTTTC. Protein: CASSSLAGAGANVLTF.

Only one count was recorded for this clone. This rearrangement joins TRBV12-3 or TRBV12-4 to TRBJ1-5, with TRBD1 as a possible D gene (5 bases). V was clipped by 5 bases and J by 6 bases, with 8 bases between them. The CDR3 spans 12 residues. The CDR3 DNA follows: TGTGCCAGCAGTCCAGGGCTTCAGCCCCAGCATTTT. This translates into CASSPGLQPQHF.

This clone has just a few counts. The V gene is TRBV3-1 (or the pseudogene TRBV3-2), the J gene TRBJ2-5; 8 nucleotides line up with TRBD2. V shed 7 bases and J 1 base; nucleotides not matched to a gene: 11. Germline assignment: CDR1 LGHDT and CDR2 YNNKEL (reference sequence). The CDR3 is 16 amino acids. CDR3 loop: CASMASGWGVQETQYF. Here the CDR3 DNA reads TGTGCCAGCATGGCTAGCGGGTGGGGAGTCCAAGAGACCCAGTACTTC.

CDR3 DNA: TGTGCCAGCAGTTTATCCCAGGGTCTTGAGGAGCAGTACTTC. Residues: CASSLSQGLEEQYF. This chain links TRBV28 with TRBJ2-7, with D possibly matching TRBD1 (5 bases). Germline V gene lookup returns CDR1 MDHEN and CDR2 SYDVKM. V was pared by 1 base and J by 7 bases, with 14 bases between. The length of the CDR3 is 14 residues.

The chain combines TRBV7-9 with TRBJ1-4; no clear D gene. Germline CDR1 is SEHNR and CDR2 is FQNEAQ (reference sequence). The ends were cut back, 0 bases at V and 2 bases at J, with 10 bases in the middle. The CDR3 runs to 16 residues. The CDR3 DNA reads as TGTGCCAGCAGCTTAGCGTCCCTTGCGACTAATGAAAAACTGTTTTTT. Protein sequence: CASSLASLATNEKLFF.

The rearrangement joins TRBV5-4 to TRBJ2-1, with D unresolved. This CDR3 spans 15 amino acids. The germline V gene encodes CDR1 SGHNT and CDR2 YYREEE (reference sequence). Trimming removed 0 bases at V and 0 bases at J, with 7 bases between. The CDR3 DNA reads TGTGCCAGCAGCTTGGACAGCAGCTCCTACAATGAGCAGTTCTTC. As protein: CASSLDSSSYNEQFF.

V and J are TRBV27 and TRBJ2-1; 14 bases align to TRBD2. V gave up 6 bases and J gave up 6 bases; unmatched junction bases: 4. Germline CDR1 is MNHEY and CDR2 is SMNVEV (reference sequence). This CDR3 has 15 amino acids. The CDR3 DNA reads as TGTGCCAGCAGCACCGGGACTAGCGGGGGCAATGAGCAGTTCTTC. This sequence encodes CASSTGTSGGNEQFF.

The V and J genes are TRBV27 and TRBJ2-7; D may be TRBD2 (6 bases). The germline gives CDR1 MNHEY, CDR2 SMNVEV (reference sequence). Trimming cost V 0 bases and J 1 base, with 16 bases left between them. The CDR3 sequence is 17 residues long. CDR3 DNA sequence: TGTGCCAGCAGTTTATCTCCCGCCCGGACTAAATCCTACGAGCAGTACTTC. Protein sequence: CASSLSPARTKSYEQYF.

The chain uses TRBV7-2 and TRBJ2-2; D remains unclear. Germline CDR1 is SGHTA and CDR2 is FQGNSA. Deletions cut 5 bases from V and 5 bases from J, with 9 bases between. This CDR3 comprises 13 residues. CDR3 nucleotide sequence: TGTGCCAGCAGCACTTCGTGGACCGGGGAGCTGTTTTTT. Translated: CASSTSWTGELFF.

The rearrangement links TRBV4-3 to TRBJ2-5; perhaps TRBD2 as D (5 bases). Germline V lookup: CDR1 LGHNA, CDR2 YSLEER. Trimming shortened V by 0 bases and J by 5 bases, and 10 bases separated the two germline ends. The CDR3 runs to 14 residues. This CDR3 reads CASSQDPSGETQYF. CDR3 bases: TGCGCCAGCAGCCAAGATCCCTCGGGGGAGACCCAGTACTTC.

The chain has TRBV7-2 and TRBJ1-5; D not resolved. The CDR3 consists of 16 residues. Germline lookup yields CDR1 SGHTA and CDR2 FQGNSA. Trimming left V 5 bases short and J 2 bases short, with 16 bases between. The CDR3 here is CASSTAGPGGNQPQHF. CDR3 nucleotides: TGTGCCAGCAGCACAGCGGGCCCCGGGGGCAATCAGCCCCAGCATTTT.

This chain joins TRBV7-9 and TRBJ1-6, with D possibly matching TRBD1 (6 bases). Between the trimmed V and J ends, which lost 3 bases and 7 bases, there was a span of 22 bases. The CDR3 covers 18 residues. The germline V gene has CDR1 SEHNR and CDR2 FQNEAQ (reference sequence). The CDR3 is CASSFSRGGPVRNSPLHF. Here the CDR3 DNA reads TGTGCCAGCAGCTTTTCCCGGGGGGGGCCGGTTCGGAATTCACCCCTCCACTTT.

This sequence joins TRBV18 and TRBJ1-3, with D uncertain. This CDR3 is built from 14 residues. From germline, CDR1 is KGHSH and CDR2 LQKENI. Trimming pared 3 bases from V and 4 bases from J, leaving 10 bases between. The CDR3 loop is CASSPPSRGNTIYF. The CDR3 DNA reads as TGTGCCAGCTCACCCCCCTCGCGGGGAAACACCATATATTTT.

J is TRBJ2-5 and V is TRBV6-5; TRBD1 aligns across 8 bases. Losses at the gene ends were 5 bases for V and 4 bases for J; bases not matched to a gene: 6. Germline values: CDR1 MNHEY, CDR2 SVGAGI. The length of the CDR3 is 14 residues. In DNA, the CDR3 is TGTGCCAGCAGTCTCTACGACAGGGGAGAGACCCAGTACTTC. Translating gives CASSLYDRGETQYF.

The chain joins TRBV6-2 or TRBV6-3 to TRBJ2-1; 7 bases fit TRBD1. Germline V CDR1 and CDR2: MNHEY, SVGEGT. V lost 2 bases to trimming and J lost 3 bases; unmatched junction nucleotides: 10. This CDR3 has 17 amino acids. The CDR3 region is CASSYTLDRPDYNEQFF. The CDR3 nucleotides read TGTGCCAGCAGTTACACCCTGGACAGGCCGGACTACAATGAGCAGTTCTTC.

V is TRBV18 and J is TRBJ2-5, with D perhaps TRBD2 (5 bases). The CDR3 has 12 residues. The V gene's germline CDR1 is KGHSH and CDR2 LQKENI. Deletions cut 4 bases from V and 5 bases from J, with 8 bases between. The CDR3 region has the DNA TGTGCCAGCTCACTGCGCGGGGAGACCCAGTACTTC. This codes for CASSLRGETQYF.

This clone was seen a single time. The rearrangement uses TRBV19 and TRBJ2-7; TRBD2 matches 9 bases. The V segment lost 5 bases and the J segment 2 bases; nucleotides outside the gene matches: 4. CDR1 and CDR2 from the germline V gene are LNHDA and SQIVND (reference sequence). This CDR3 region has 14 residues. In DNA form, the CDR3 reads TGTGCCAGTAGTCCCGGACTAGCGACCTACGAGCAGTACTTC. Residues: CASSPGLATYEQYF.

This chain links TRBV7-2 with TRBJ1-5; TRBD1 is a possible D gene (6 bases). The CDR3 sequence is 15 residues long. Germline V gives CDR1 SGHTA, CDR2 FQGNSA. V lost 4 bases and J 4 bases, leaving 14 bases between the germline ends. DNA of the CDR3: TGTGCCAGCAGCTATCAAGGGGGGGGGAATCAGCCCCAGCATTTT. Its translation is CASSYQGGGNQPQHF.

The chain recombines TRBV6-4 with TRBJ1-6; possible D gene TRBD1, 6 bases. In germline, CDR1 is MRHNA, CDR2 SNTAGT. This CDR3 contains 13 residues. Between the trimmed V and J ends, which lost 5 bases and 9 bases, there was a span of 11 bases. CDR3 nucleotides: TGTGCCAGCAGTCGGGACACTCTTTCACCCCTCCACTTT. Protein: CASSRDTLSPLHF.